Presented here are 32 T cell receptor beta chains from one specimen sequenced in a study of blood T cell repertoires in COVID-19. Libraries were prepared by immunoSEQ multiplex PCR; TCRdb keeps only in-frame clonotypes and omits some of them. The sample consists of some 100,000 clones, about 86% of them appearing once. The sample taken for sequencing was peripheral blood. The receptors derive from a human donor in a cohort sampled during active COVID-19.

CDR3 sequence reads: CASSQARGSHNSPLHF. The CDR3, as DNA: TGTGCCAGCAGCCAAGCTCGCGGGTCGCATAATTCACCCCTCCACTTT. This chain joins TRBV14 and TRBJ1-6; D is uncertain. Trimming stripped 1 base from V and 5 bases from J, with 12 bases between. The germline V gene encodes CDR1 SGHDN and CDR2 FVKESK. The CDR3 loop spans 16 amino acids.

The chain links TRBV7-2 to TRBJ1-5; maybe TRBD1 (5 bases). The CDR3 is made up of 15 amino acids. Per the germline V gene, CDR1 is SGHTA and CDR2 is FQGNSA. Trimming removed 5 bases at V and 0 bases at J, with 11 bases between. CDR3 sequence (DNA): TGTGCCAGCAGCGCAGGGCCCTATAGCAATCAGCCCCAGCATTTT. Translation gives CASSAGPYSNQPQHF.

The chain recombines TRBV6-2 or TRBV6-3 with TRBJ2-5; 8 bases agree with TRBD2. This CDR3 spans 17 amino acids. CDR1 and CDR2 (germline): MNHEY, SVGEGT. Trimming cost V 6 bases and J 4 bases; bases outside gene matches: 16. The CDR3 nucleotides read TGTGCCAGCAGCCCTCGGGGTCCGGCGGGAGGAGGAGAGACCCAGTACTTC. Translating gives CASSPRGPAGGGETQYF.

The V gene is TRBV5-1, the J gene TRBJ1-1; 9 bases are a match to TRBD1. Germline V gene sequence: CDR1 SGHRS, CDR2 YFSETQ. The ends lost 2 bases at V and 11 bases at J; junction bases unmatched: 7. The CDR3 runs to 13 residues. In DNA form, the CDR3 reads TGCGCCAGCAGCTTTGGGACAGGGAGGTGGGCTTTCTTT. Translation gives CASSFGTGRWAFF.

The gene calls are TRBV4-1 and TRBJ2-5; 10 bases agree with TRBD2. This CDR3 contains 17 residues. Germline CDR1 and CDR2: MGHRA and YSYEKL. The J segment lost 1 base and the V segment lost 0 bases, leaving 5 bases of the junction unmatched. CDR3 protein: CASSQDSAGGIQETQYF. The CDR3, as DNA: TGCGCCAGCAGCCAAGATTCAGCGGGAGGGATCCAAGAGACCCAGTACTTC.

The CDR3 DNA reads TGTGCCAGCAGCTTAGAATTATTATACGAGCAGTACTTC. Protein: CASSLELLYEQYF. The chain has TRBV7-9 and TRBJ2-7, with unresolved D. Trimming took 1 base from V and 4 from J, leaving 8 bases between them. The CDR3 is 13 residues long. CDR1 SEHNR and CDR2 FQNEAQ come from the germline V gene (reference sequence).

This chain joins TRBV4-1 and TRBJ2-7; tentatively, D is TRBD2 (6 bases). Germline V gene sequence: CDR1 MGHRA, CDR2 YSYEKL. Trimming shortened V by 8 bases and J by 0 bases, and 14 bases separated the two germline ends. The CDR3 consists of 14 residues. CDR3 coding DNA: TGCGCCAGCGGGCCCTCGGGACTCTCCTACGAGCAGTACTTC. Amino acids: CASGPSGLSYEQYF.

The V and J genes are TRBV5-6 and TRBJ1-1; 7 bases fit TRBD1. This CDR3 spans 14 amino acids. Per germline, CDR1 SGHDT and CDR2 YYEEEE. The J segment lost 6 bases and the V segment lost 0 bases, leaving 5 bases of the junction unmatched. CDR3 sequence: CASSLEGAKPEAFF. The CDR3 coding sequence is TGTGCCAGCAGCTTGGAGGGGGCTAAGCCTGAAGCTTTCTTT.

The rearrangement links TRBV28 to TRBJ2-7, with TRBD2 identical over 11 bases. The CDR3 has 15 residues. Germline trimming cut 5 bases from V and 6 bases from J; bases unmatched to any gene: 9. Germline V gene sequence: CDR1 MDHEN, CDR2 SYDVKM. CDR3 sequence reads: CASSPLKLAGVEQYF. CDR3 DNA sequence: TGTGCCAGCAGTCCTCTCAAACTAGCGGGAGTCGAGCAGTACTTC. Together with reference TRBV28 and TRBJ2-7, the CDR3 gives the full variable domain: DVKVTQSSRYLVKRTGEKVFLECVQDMDHENMFWYRQDPGLGLRLIYFSYDVKMKEKGDIPEGYSVSREKKERFSLILESASTNQTSMYLCASSPLKLAGVEQYFGPGTRLTVT.

This chain links TRBV29-1 with TRBJ2-7, with 9 positions matching TRBD1. This CDR3 spans 15 amino acids. Germline CDR1 and CDR2: SQVTM and ANQGSEA. After removal of 5 bases from V and 4 bases from J, the junction contained 12 bases not matched to a gene. CDR3 region: CSVLTSGTGLYEQYF. The DNA of the CDR3 is TGCAGCGTTTTGACCTCGGGGACAGGGCTATACGAGCAGTACTTC.

This clone was seen a single time. The rearrangement uses TRBV6-5 and TRBJ1-4, with D hard to call. Germline lookup yields CDR1 MNHEY and CDR2 SVGAGI. V lost 0 bases and J 10 bases, leaving 6 bases between the germline ends. The CDR3 contains 12 residues. In DNA, the CDR3 is TGTGCCAGCAGTTACTCCGGAGGAAAACTGTTTTTT. This encodes CASSYSGGKLFF.

The rearrangement links TRBV5-1 to TRBJ2-6, with no clear D. The CDR3 is made up of 16 amino acids. Trimming left V 0 bases short and J 4 bases short, with 11 bases between. Germline V gene data show CDR1 as SGHRS and CDR2 as YFSETQ. Here the CDR3 reads CASSLGPGSGANVLTF. CDR3 DNA sequence: TGCGCCAGCAGCTTGGGGCCGGGTTCCGGGGCCAACGTCCTGACTTTC.

The V gene is TRBV7-2, the J gene TRBJ1-4, with TRBD1 matching over 7 bases. J was trimmed by 7 bases and V by 5 bases; bases with no gene match: 7. This CDR3 is built from 14 residues. From germline, CDR1 is SGHTA and CDR2 FQGNSA. The CDR3 protein is CASSGGGVREKLFF. In nucleotides, the CDR3 is TGTGCCAGCAGCGGAGGGGGCGTTCGTGAAAAACTGTTTTTT.

The genes are TRBV5-4 and TRBJ2-5; 7 nucleotides match TRBD1. V shed 5 bases, J shed 6 bases, and the junction held 7 bases outside the gene matches. This CDR3 is 13 amino acids long. CDR1 is SGHNT and CDR2 is YYREEE in the germline V gene (reference sequence). CDR3 region: CASSRTGTKTQYF. The CDR3 nucleotides are TGTGCCAGCAGTCGGACAGGCACCAAGACCCAGTACTTC.

The V gene is TRBV15, the J gene TRBJ1-2; 9 nucleotides line up with TRBD1. V trimming: 0 bases; J trimming: 7 bases; junction bases outside the gene matches: 12. The germline V gene encodes CDR1 LNHNV and CDR2 YYDKDF (reference sequence). This CDR3 contains 17 residues. CDR3 bases: TGTGCCACCAGCAGAGATCTTTTCCCACAGGGGGCGCGTGGCTACACCTTC. This codes for CATSRDLFPQGARGYTF.

J is TRBJ2-2 and V is TRBV12-5; TRBD2 agrees at 8 bases. The ends lost 2 bases at V and 8 bases at J; junction bases unmatched: 7. CDR1 is LGHNT and CDR2 is FRNRAP in the germline V gene. CDR3 length: 15 amino acids. The CDR3 DNA follows: TGTGCTAGTGGTTTGTTCAGCGGGAGTCGTGGGGAGCTGTTTTTT. Translated, it gives CASGLFSGSRGELFF.

The rearrangement uses TRBV6-6 and TRBJ2-4, with TRBD2 as a possible D gene (6 bases). Germline CDR1 and CDR2: MNHNY and SVGAGI (reference sequence). Trimming stripped 4 bases from V and 6 bases from J, with 16 bases between. This CDR3 spans 15 amino acids. Here the CDR3 reads CASSSPRDRRNIQYF. CDR3 DNA: TGTGCCAGCAGTTCACCGCGGGATCGGAGAAACATTCAGTACTTC.

V and J are TRBV29-1 and TRBJ2-1; D is undetermined. V shed 6 bases and J shed 2 bases, with 8 bases lying between them. There are 12 residues in the CDR3. Germline V gene lookup returns CDR1 SQVTM and CDR2 ANQGSEA. This CDR3 is CSVDWAYNEQFF. CDR3 bases: TGCAGCGTCGACTGGGCCTACAATGAGCAGTTCTTC.

The chain combines TRBV3-1 (or the pseudogene TRBV3-2) with TRBJ1-3; 7 nucleotides match TRBD1. Looked up from germline, CDR1 is LGHDT and CDR2 is YNNKEL (reference sequence). This CDR3 region has 15 residues. Unmatched junction bases numbered 3, after V lost 4 bases and J lost 0 bases. The CDR3 is CASSPGTASGNTIYF. The CDR3 DNA is TGTGCCAGCAGCCCTGGGACAGCCTCTGGAAACACCATATATTTT.

This chain connects TRBV7-9 to TRBJ1-3; tentatively, D is TRBD1 (5 bases). CDR3 size: 15 residues. The V end was cut by 1 base, the J end by 4 bases, with 11 bases between. Germline-derived CDR1 and CDR2 are SEHNR and FQNEAQ (reference sequence). Written as DNA, the CDR3 is TGTGCCAGCAGCTTAGGTCAGGGTAGCGGAAACACCATATATTTT. It is translated as CASSLGQGSGNTIYF.

The J gene is TRBJ1-5, the V gene TRBV2; no definite D call. Trimming took off 7 bases at V and 1 base at J, with 8 bases between the two ends. Per germline, CDR1 SNHLY and CDR2 FYNNEI. The CDR3 has 13 residues. CDR3 nucleotides: TGTGCCAGCAAACGGGTAAGCAATCAGCCCCAGCATTTT. Protein: CASKRVSNQPQHF.

V gene TRBV19 combines with J gene TRBJ1-5; the match to TRBD1 covers 7 bases. J gave up 4 bases and V 1 base, and 4 bases lay outside the gene matches. This CDR3 is built from 15 residues. Germline V CDR1 and CDR2: LNHDA, SQIVND (reference sequence). In DNA form, the CDR3 reads TGTGCCAGTAGTATAGGGACAGGCGGAAATCAGCCCCAGCATTTT. Translated: CASSIGTGGNQPQHF.

This sequence joins TRBV5-1 and TRBJ1-1, with 11 bases matching TRBD1. With 4 bases clipped from V and 4 bases from J, the junction kept 6 bases outside the gene matches. Germline V CDR1 and CDR2: SGHRS, YFSETQ. This CDR3 is built from 15 residues. CDR3 DNA: TGCGCCAGCAGCCCGGACAGGGGGCCTTTCACTGAAGCTTTCTTT. Translated: CASSPDRGPFTEAFF. The full variable domain, in which reference TRBV5-1 and TRBJ1-1 provide the parts outside the CDR3, is KAGVTQTPRYLIKTRGQQVTLSCSPISGHRSVSWYQQTPGQGLQFLFEYFSETQRNKGNFPGRFSGRQFSNSRSEMNVSTLELGDSALYLCASSPDRGPFTEAFFGQGTRLTVV.

The rearrangement links TRBV28 to TRBJ2-7; the D gene is possibly TRBD2 (6 bases). The V gene lost 5 bases and the J gene lost 7 bases, with 9 bases spanning the gap. The CDR3 is made up of 11 amino acids. CDR1 MDHEN and CDR2 SYDVKM come from the germline V gene. The CDR3, as DNA: TGTGCCAGCAGTCCCGCGGGAGAGCAGTACTTC. Translating it yields CASSPAGEQYF.

This chain connects TRBV7-9 to TRBJ2-4; 7 bases are a match to TRBD1. The length of the CDR3 is 16 residues. J was trimmed by 3 bases and V by 0 bases; bases with no gene match: 5. In germline, CDR1 is SEHNR, CDR2 FQNEAQ (reference sequence). The CDR3, as DNA: TGTGCCAGCAGCTTAGCCACAGGGGCGCACAAAAACATTCAGTACTTC. It is translated as CASSLATGAHKNIQYF.

The chain recombines TRBV28 with TRBJ2-3; 11 bases agree with TRBD2. Unmatched junction bases numbered 6, after V lost 8 bases and J lost 5 bases. The CDR3 is 14 residues long. CDR1 MDHEN and CDR2 SYDVKM come from the germline V gene. CDR3 DNA: TGTGCCAGCCTACTAGCGGGAGTAGGAGATACGCAGTATTTT. Amino acids: CASLLAGVGDTQYF.

This rearrangement joins TRBV6-5 to TRBJ2-1, with 7 bases fitting TRBD1. CDR3 length: 15 amino acids. J was trimmed by 3 bases and V by 7 bases; bases with no gene match: 9. Per germline, CDR1 MNHEY and CDR2 SVGAGI. In DNA, the CDR3 is TGTGCCAGCACCTCCCGGGACAGTAACTACAATGAGCAGTTCTTC. Amino acid sequence: CASTSRDSNYNEQFF.

V is TRBV5-6 and J is TRBJ2-2; TRBD2 might be the D (6 bases). Germline lookup yields CDR1 SGHDT and CDR2 YYEEEE. V lost 4 bases, J lost 0 bases, and 16 bases lay in between. The CDR3 loop spans 17 amino acids. The CDR3 loop reads CASSPDLEGPNTGELFF. Here the CDR3 DNA reads TGTGCCAGCAGCCCGGATTTGGAGGGTCCGAACACCGGGGAGCTGTTTTTT.

V and J are TRBV19 and TRBJ1-2; TRBD1 aligns across 7 bases. The germline V gene encodes CDR1 LNHDA and CDR2 SQIVND (reference sequence). CDR3 length equals 17 residues. V gave up 7 bases and J gave up 1 base; unmatched junction bases: 15. The CDR3 loop is CASIKRGQSKGNYGYTF. CDR3 sequence (DNA): TGTGCCAGTATCAAGAGGGGACAGTCAAAGGGTAACTATGGCTACACCTTC.

This chain uses TRBV7-9 with TRBJ2-2; 10 bases fit TRBD1. This CDR3 is built from 16 residues. V gave up 4 bases and J gave up 4 bases; unmatched junction bases: 6. Germline V lookup: CDR1 SEHNR, CDR2 FQNEAQ (reference sequence). The DNA of the CDR3 is TGTGCCAGCAGCTGCCGGGACAGGGGCTGCACCGGGGAGCTGTTTTTT. It encodes CASSCRDRGCTGELFF.

This clone was recorded once. Here the CDR3 reads CASAGLAVHTGELFF. Written as DNA, the CDR3 is TGTGCCAGTGCGGGACTAGCGGTTCACACCGGGGAGCTGTTTTTT. The gene calls are TRBV28 and TRBJ2-2; 11 bases fit TRBD2. This CDR3 has 15 amino acids. CDR1 MDHEN and CDR2 SYDVKM come from the germline V gene. The junction had 6 bases not matched to a gene; V was cut back by 9 bases and J by 3 bases.

This chain connects TRBV28 to TRBJ1-1, with 10 bases fitting TRBD1. There are 17 residues in the CDR3. Germline CDR1 and CDR2: MDHEN and SYDVKM. V dropped 5 bases and J dropped 6; count of bases not matched to a gene: 15. The CDR3 loop reads CASSPWTGGGTGAEAFF. The CDR3 DNA sequence: TGTGCCAGCAGTCCCTGGACAGGGGGAGGAACGGGAGCTGAAGCTTTCTTT. Full variable domain (rest looked up from reference TRBV28 and TRBJ1-1): DVKVTQSSRYLVKRTGEKVFLECVQDMDHENMFWYRQDPGLGLRLIYFSYDVKMKEKGDIPEGYSVSREKKERFSLILESASTNQTSMYLCASSPWTGGGTGAEAFFGQGTRLTVV.